This T cell receptor (beta chain) was identified during a study of identical twins. Unique molecular identifiers were present on cDNA, and template switching added a universal primer site. TCRdb processed the 5' RACE reads anew with MiXCR; each CDR3 protein has one entry. The sample yields 1.5 million to 2 million distinct CDR3 sequences, roughly 35% seen once. CDR3 size: 15 residues. Germline lookup yields CDR1 SGHDT and CDR2 YYEEEE. V was pared by 0 bases and J by 11 bases, with 20 bases between. Material for sequencing was cord blood. This TCR derives from a newborn girl in good health. This rearrangement joins TRBV5-6 to TRBJ2-5; D is uncertain. CDR3 protein: CASSLGQILYNEQYF. CDR3 DNA: TGTGCCAGCAGCTTGGGGCAGATACTTTACAATGAGCAGTACTTC.